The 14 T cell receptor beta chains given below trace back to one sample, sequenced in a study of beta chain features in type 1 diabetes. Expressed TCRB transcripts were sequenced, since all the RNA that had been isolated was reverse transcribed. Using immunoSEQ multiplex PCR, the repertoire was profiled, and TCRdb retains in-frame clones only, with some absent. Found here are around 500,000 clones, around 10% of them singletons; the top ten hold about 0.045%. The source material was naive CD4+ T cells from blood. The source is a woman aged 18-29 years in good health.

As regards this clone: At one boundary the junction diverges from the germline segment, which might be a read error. CDR3 sequence reads: CASSVAGAGNSGELFF. CDR3 coding DNA: TGTGCCAGCAGCGTAGCAGGGGCGGGGAACTCCGGGGAGCTGTTTTTT. V gene TRBV9 combines with J gene TRBJ2-2; D may match TRBD1 or TRBD2 (6 bases each). Germline values: CDR1 SGDLS, CDR2 YYNGEE. The CDR3 spans 16 residues. Filled out from reference TRBV9 and TRBJ2-2, the complete variable domain reads DSGVTQTPKHLITATGQRVTLRCSPRSGDLSVYWYQQSLDQGLQFLIQYYNGEERAKGNILERFSAQQFPDLHSELNLSSLELGDSALYFCASSVAGAGNSGELFFGEGSRLTVL.

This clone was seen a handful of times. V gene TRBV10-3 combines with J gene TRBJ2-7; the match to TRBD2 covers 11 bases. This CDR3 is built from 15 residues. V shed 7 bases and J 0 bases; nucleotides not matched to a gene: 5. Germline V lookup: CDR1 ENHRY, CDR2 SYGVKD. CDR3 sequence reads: CAIILLAGASYEQYV. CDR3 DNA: TGTGCCATCATTCTACTAGCGGGGGCCTCCTACGAGCAGTACGTC.

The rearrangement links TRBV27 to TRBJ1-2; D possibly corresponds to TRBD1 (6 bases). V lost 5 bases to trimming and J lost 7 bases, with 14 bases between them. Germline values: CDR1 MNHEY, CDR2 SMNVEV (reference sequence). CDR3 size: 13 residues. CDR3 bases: TGTGCCAGCAGTATCGGACAGCTGGGTGGCTACACCTTC. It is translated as CASSIGQLGGYTF.

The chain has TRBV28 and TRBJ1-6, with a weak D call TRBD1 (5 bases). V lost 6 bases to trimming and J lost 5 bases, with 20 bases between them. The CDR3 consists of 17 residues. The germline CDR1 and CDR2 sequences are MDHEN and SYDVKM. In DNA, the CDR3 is TGTGCCAGCAGCGAATCCGGCTGGGCGGACAATAATTCACCCCTCCACTTT. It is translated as CASSESGWADNNSPLHF.

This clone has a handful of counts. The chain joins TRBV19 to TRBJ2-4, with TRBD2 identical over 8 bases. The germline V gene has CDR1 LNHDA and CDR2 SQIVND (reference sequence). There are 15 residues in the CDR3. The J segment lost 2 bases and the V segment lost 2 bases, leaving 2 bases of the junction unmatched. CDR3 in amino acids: CASSISGSSKNIQYF. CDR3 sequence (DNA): TGTGCCAGTAGTATAAGCGGGAGCTCCAAAAACATTCAGTACTTC.

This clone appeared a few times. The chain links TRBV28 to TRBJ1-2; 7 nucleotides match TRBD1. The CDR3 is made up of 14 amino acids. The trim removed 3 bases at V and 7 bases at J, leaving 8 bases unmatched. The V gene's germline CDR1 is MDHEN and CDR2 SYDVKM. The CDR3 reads CASSFDRAPRGYTF. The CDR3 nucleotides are TGTGCCAGCAGTTTTGACAGGGCCCCCCGTGGCTACACCTTC.

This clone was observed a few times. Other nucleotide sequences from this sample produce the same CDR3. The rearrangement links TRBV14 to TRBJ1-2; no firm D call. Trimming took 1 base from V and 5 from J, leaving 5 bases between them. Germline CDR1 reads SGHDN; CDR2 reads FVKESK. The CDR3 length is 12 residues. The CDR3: CASSQVGYGYTF. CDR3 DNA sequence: TGTGCCAGCAGCCAAGTCGGGTATGGCTACACCTTC.

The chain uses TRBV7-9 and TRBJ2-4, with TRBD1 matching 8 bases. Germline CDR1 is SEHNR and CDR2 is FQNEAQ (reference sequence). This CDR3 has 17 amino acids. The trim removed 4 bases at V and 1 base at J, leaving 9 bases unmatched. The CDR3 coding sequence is TGTGCCAGCAGCTCCGGACAGGGTTCGAGTGCCAAAAACATTCAGTACTTC. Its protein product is CASSSGQGSSAKNIQYF.

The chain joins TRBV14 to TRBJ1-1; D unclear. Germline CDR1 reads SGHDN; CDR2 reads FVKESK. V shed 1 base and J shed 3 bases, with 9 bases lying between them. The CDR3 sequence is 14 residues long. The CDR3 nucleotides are TGTGCCAGCAGCCAAGTACTACAATACACTGAAGCTTTCTTT. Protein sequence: CASSQVLQYTEAFF. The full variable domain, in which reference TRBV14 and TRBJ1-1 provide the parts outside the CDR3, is EAGVTQFPSHSVIEKGQTVTLRCDPISGHDNLYWYRRVMGKEIKFLLHFVKESKQDESGMPNNRFLAERTGGTYSTLKVQPAELEDSGVYFCASSQVLQYTEAFFGQGTRLTVV.

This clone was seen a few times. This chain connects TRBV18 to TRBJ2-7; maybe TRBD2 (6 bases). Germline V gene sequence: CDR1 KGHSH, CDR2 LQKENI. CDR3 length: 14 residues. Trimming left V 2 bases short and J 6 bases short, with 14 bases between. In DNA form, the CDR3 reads TGTGCCAGCTCACCATCGGGGGTCGGGCGCGAGCAGTACGTC. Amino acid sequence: CASSPSGVGREQYV.

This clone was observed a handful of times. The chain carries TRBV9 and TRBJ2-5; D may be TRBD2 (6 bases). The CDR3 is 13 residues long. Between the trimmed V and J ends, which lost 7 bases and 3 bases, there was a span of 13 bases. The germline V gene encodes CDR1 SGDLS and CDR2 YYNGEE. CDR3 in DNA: TGTGCCAGCGAAGGGAGGAACGAAGAGACCCAGTACTTC. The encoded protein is CASEGRNEETQYF.

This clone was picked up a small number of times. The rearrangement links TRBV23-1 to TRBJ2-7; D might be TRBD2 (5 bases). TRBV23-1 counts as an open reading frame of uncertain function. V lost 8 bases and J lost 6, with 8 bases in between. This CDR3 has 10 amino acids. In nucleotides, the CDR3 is TGCGCCAGCTCCCGGGGCGAGCAGTACGTC. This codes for CASSRGEQYV.

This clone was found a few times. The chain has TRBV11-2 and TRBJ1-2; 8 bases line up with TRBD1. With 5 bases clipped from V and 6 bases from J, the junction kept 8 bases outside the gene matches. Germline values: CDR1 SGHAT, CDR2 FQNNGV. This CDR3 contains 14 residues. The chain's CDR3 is CASSTWTGTNGYTF. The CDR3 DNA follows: TGTGCCAGCAGCACCTGGACAGGGACTAATGGCTACACCTTC.

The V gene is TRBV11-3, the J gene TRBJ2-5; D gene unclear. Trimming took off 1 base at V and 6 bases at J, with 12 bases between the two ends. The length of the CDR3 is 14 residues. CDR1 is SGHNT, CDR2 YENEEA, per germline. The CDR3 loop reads CASSLGPAGKTQYF. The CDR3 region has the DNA TGTGCCAGCAGCTTAGGTCCAGCTGGGAAGACCCAGTACTTC.